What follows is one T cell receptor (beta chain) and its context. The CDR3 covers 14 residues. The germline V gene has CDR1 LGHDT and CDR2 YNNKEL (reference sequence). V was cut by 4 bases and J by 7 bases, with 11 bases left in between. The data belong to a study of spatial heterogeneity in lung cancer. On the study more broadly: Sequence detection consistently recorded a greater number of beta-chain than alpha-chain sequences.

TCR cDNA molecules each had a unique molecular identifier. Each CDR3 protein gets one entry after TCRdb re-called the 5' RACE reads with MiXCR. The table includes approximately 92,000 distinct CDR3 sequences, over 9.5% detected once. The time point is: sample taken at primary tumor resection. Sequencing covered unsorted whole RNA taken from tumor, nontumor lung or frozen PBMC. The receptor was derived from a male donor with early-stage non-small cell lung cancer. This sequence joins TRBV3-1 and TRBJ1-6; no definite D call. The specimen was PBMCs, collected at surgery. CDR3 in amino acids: CASSPSAKNSPLHF. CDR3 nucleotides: TGTGCCAGCAGCCCTTCAGCCAAAAATTCACCCCTCCACTTT.